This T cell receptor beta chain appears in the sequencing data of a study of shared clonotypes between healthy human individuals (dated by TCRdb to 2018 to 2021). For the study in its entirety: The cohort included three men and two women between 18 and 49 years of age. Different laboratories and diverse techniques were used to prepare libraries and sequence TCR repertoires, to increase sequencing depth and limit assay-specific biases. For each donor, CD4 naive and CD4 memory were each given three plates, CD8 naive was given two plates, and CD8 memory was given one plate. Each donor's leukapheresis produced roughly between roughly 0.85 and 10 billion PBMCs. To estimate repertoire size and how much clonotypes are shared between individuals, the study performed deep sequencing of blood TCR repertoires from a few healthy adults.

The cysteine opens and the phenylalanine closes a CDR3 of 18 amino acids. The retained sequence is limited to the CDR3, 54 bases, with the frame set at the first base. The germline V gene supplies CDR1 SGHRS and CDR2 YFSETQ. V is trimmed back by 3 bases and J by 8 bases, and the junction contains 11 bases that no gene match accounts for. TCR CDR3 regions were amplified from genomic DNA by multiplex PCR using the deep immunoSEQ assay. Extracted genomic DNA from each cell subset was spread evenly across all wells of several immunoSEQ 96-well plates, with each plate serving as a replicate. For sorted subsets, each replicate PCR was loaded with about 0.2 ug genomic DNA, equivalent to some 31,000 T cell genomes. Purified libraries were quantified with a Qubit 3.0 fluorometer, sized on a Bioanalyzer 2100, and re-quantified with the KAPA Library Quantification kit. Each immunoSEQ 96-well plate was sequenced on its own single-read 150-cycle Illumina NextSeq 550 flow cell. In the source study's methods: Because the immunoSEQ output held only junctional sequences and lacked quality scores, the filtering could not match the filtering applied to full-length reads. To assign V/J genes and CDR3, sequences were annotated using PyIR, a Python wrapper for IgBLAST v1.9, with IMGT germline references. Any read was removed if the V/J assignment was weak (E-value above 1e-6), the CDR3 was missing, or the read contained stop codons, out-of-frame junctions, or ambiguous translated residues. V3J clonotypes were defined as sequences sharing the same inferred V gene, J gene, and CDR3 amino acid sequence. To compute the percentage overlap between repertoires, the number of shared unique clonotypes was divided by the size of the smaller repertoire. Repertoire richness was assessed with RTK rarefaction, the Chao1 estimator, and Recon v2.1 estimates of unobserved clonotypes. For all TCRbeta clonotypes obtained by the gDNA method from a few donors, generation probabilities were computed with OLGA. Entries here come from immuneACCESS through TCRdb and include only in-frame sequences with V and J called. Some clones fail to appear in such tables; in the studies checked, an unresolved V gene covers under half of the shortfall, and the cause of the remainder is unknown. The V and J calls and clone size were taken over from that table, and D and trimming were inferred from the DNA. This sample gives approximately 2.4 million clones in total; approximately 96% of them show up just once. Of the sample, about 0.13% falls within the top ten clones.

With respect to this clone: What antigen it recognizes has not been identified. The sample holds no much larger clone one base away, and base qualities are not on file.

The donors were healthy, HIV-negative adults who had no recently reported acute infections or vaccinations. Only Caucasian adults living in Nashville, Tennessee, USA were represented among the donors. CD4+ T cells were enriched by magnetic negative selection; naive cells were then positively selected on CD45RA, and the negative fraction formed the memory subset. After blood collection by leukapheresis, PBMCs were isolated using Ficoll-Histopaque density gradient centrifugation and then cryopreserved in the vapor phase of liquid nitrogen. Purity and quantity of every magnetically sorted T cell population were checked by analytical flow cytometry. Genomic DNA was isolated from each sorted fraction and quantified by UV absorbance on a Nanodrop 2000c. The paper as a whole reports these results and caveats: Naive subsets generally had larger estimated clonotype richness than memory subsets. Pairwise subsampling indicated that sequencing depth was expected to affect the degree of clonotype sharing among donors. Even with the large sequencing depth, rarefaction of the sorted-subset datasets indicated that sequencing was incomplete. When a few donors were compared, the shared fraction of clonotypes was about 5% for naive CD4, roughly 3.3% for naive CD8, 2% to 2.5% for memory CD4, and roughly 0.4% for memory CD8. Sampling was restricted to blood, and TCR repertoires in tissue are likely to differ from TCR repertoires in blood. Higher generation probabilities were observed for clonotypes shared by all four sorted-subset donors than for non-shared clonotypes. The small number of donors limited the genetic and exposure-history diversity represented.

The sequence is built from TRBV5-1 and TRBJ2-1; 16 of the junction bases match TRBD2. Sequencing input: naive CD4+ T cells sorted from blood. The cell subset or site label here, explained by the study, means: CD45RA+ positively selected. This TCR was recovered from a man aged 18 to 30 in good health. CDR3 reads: CASSSYGTSGRGIDEQFF. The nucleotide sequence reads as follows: TGCGCCAGCAGCTCGTATGGGACTAGCGGGAGGGGGATTGATGAGCAGTTCTTC.